A selection of T cell receptor beta chains follows, all from one sample in a study of blood T cell repertoires in COVID-19. Assay used: immunoSEQ multiplex PCR; TCRdb lists only in-frame clones, some missing. Seen here are roughly 220,000 clones, 75% to 90% observed once, and the top ten hold around 8%. The sequenced sample was peripheral blood. The receptors shown here come from a woman of 80 years or more with COVID-19, enrolled during active disease. CDR3s leave out the opening cysteine and the closing phenylalanine or tryptophan.

v_call,cdr3_aa
TRBV6-5,ASRIQGGTEAF
TRBV3-1/TRBV3-2,ASSQGVSQADTQY
TRBV4-3,ASSQGQTGANVLT
TRBV3-1/TRBV3-2,ASRRDLYQETQY
TRBV6-5,ASSSPQKNQPQH
TRBV6-5,ASSSVQGPKAF
TRBV25-1,ASSEYRASGNTIY
TRBV12-3/TRBV12-4,ASTRGYSPLH
TRBV19,ASSNHQRTGFIGELF
TRBV6-4,ASRTGGGRKSADTQY
TRBV15,ATSRDLAYQPQH
TRBV28,ASSRTGTGGNEQY
TRBV10-3,AISESTGWANTEAF
TRBV5-1,ASSLGASNTEAF
TRBV27,ASRTLIGGRSSYNEQF
TRBV28,ASSRQGGTAGNTIY
TRBV4-2,ASSLEGTSNQPQH
TRBV2,ASSGIRQEPETQY
TRBV19,ASSLGTLQH
TRBV9,ASSVDGLRETQY